This TCR beta chain was documented in a study of blood T cell repertoires in COVID-19. Per the original methods: It was from reference gene primer amplification that nucleated cell counts were estimated. Generated by immunoSEQ multiplex PCR, the TCRdb table keeps only in-frame clones and is missing some. For V, J and clone size, that table is used; D and trimming come from the DNA. This sample has 200,000 or so clones, with 70% to 85% found just once. In germline, CDR1 is LGHNA, CDR2 YNFKEQ. The V gene end was trimmed by 4 bases and the J gene end by 2 bases; junction bases not matched to a gene: 10. The CDR3 loop spans 17 amino acids.

The sequenced sample was peripheral blood. The J gene is TRBJ2-1, the V gene TRBV4-2; 8 nucleotides agree with TRBD2. The receptor's source is a human donor with acute or convalescent COVID-19. The donor label of this sample is uncertain. The CDR3 here is CASSPPRVSGTYNEQFF. CDR3 bases: TGTGCCAGCAGCCCCCCACGGGTTAGCGGGACCTACAATGAGCAGTTCTTC.